This T cell receptor (beta chain) derives from a study of naive CD8 T cells in extremely preterm neonates (dated by TCRdb to 2016 to 2017). Regarding the research as a whole: The adult participants' age range is given as 25-50 years in the abstract but as 20-50 years in the methods. TCRbeta CDR3 repertoires of sorted naive CD8+ T cells were compared across four age groups: extremely preterm neonates, term neonates, young children and adults.

A two-step, bias-controlled multiplex PCR was used to amplify TCRbeta CDR3 regions from genomic DNA. Primers specific for every TRBV and TRBJ gene segment were used in the multiplex PCR. The immunoSEQ Assay was used to generate TCRbeta repertoire data. The paper's data handling went like this. A relative-frequency ratio and a modified nearest-neighbor algorithm were applied to filter and cluster reads so that closely related sequences were merged. IMGT annotation was the basis for assigning V, D and J genes to CDR3 sequences. Template counts were corrected for PCR amplification bias by normalization and were quantified against synthetic TCR CDR3 analog sequences. Only unique productive sequences, that is, in-frame CDR3 sequences lacking stop codons, were included in the analyses. The immunoSEQ Analyzer software was used to calculate iChao1 richness and clonality, with clonality defined as 1 minus Pielou's evenness. Depending on the Shapiro-Wilk normality results, either Student's t-test or a non-parametric test was run in JMP for statistical testing. Held by TCRdb, this immuneACCESS table contains in-frame sequences only and omits some clones. Under half of the omission traces to an unresolved V gene where checked; the cause of the rest is unknown. Clone size and the V and J calls come from that table; the DNA yielded D and trimming. In all, the sample holds over 6,000 clones, and just under 98% of those were seen once. The biggest ten clones account for 0.31% of the sample.

Peripheral blood was donated by five healthy children aged roughly 15-60 months who were having elective routine surgery, plus five healthy nonsmoking adults. A FACSAria III cell sorter was used to sort live, Annexin V-negative naive CD8+ T cells (CD3+CD8+CD45RA+CCR7+). Each sample yielded roughly 19,000 to 100,000 sorted naive CD8+ T cells. Ficoll-Paque density gradient centrifugation was used to isolate mononuclear cells from diluted blood. Before sorting, mononuclear cells were cryopreserved in approximately 10% DMSO plus 90% FBS and kept long term at -150 degrees C. After thawing, the cells were stained with Annexin V and with antibodies against CD3, CD8, CCR7 and CD45RA. The DNeasy Blood and Tissue Kit was used to extract genomic DNA from snap-frozen pellets of sorted cells. Trimming removed 6 bases from V and 10 bases from J; the gene matches leave 15 bases unexplained. Reading from cysteine to phenylalanine, the CDR3 counts 15 amino acids. The retained sequence is limited to the CDR3, 45 bases, with the frame set at the first base. The germline V gene encodes CDR1 MNHNY and CDR2 SVGAGI (reference sequence).

Regarding this clone: No antigen is known for it. The sample holds no much larger clone one base away, and base qualities are not on file.

Results and caveats for the whole study, not just this receptor: To track T cell development within individuals, the authors urged prospective longitudinal studies of preterm and term neonates. Significantly lower iChao1 richness than in all other age groups (p < 0.05) and an even clone distribution were observed in preterm neonates, indicating a less rich repertoire. Preterm CDR3s were shorter, with fewer N additions and less junctional trimming, and were closer to germline than those of older groups. The proportion of shared CDR3 nucleotide sequences was higher in preterm neonates (around 2.7%) than in term neonates (approximately 0.4%), young children (about 0.03%) and adults (0.01%). The authors noted a small sample size and variable productive template counts among preterm samples as limitations.

Sequencing was done on a sample of naive CD8+ T cells from blood. The sequence is built from TRBV6-6 and TRBJ2-1; 7 bases in the middle match TRBD2. This receptor was identified in a human donor in good health. CDR3 protein: CASSPRAAGDREQFF. In nucleotide form, the sequence is TGTGCCAGCAGCCCTAGGGCGGCGGGAGATCGGGAGCAGTTCTTC.